This T cell receptor (beta chain) was observed in a study of T cell responses to AZD1222 COVID-19 vaccine (dated by TCRdb to about 2021). For context, the study as a whole: Because spike-specific TCR depth and breadth did not differ between the two schedules, AZD1222 recipients who got a second dose at roughly 4 weeks were pooled with those who got a second dose at roughly 12 weeks. TCR sequencing was performed for 230 to 250 trial participants, of whom roughly 200 were given two doses of AZD1222 and roughly 25 were given two doses of MenACWY control vaccine. Trial participants were enrolled by age into subgroups of 18-55, 56-69 and 70-plus years, and around 150, 29 and 61 TCR-sequenced participants, respectively, were included in these subgroups. Beyond this particular receptor, the publication reports: Only five to seven AZD1222 recipients were SARS-CoV-2 seropositive at baseline, limiting conclusions about previously exposed vaccinees. The 56-69-year group was small, and its depth increase did not reach significance, likely because of low power. The vaccine-associated CD4 TCRs covered the entire spike protein, and the dominant responses fell in regions 160-218 and 743-854. After two AZD1222 doses, both the breadth and the depth of spike-specific TCRs were significantly higher than at day 0 and than in MenACWY recipients. Epitopes outside the regions mutated in the B.1.351 and B.1.1.7 variants were reportedly recognized by nearly half of the unique spike-specific TCRs. Participants were mostly white British, with more females than males. The authors suggested clonal diversity may have been underestimated. Because no day 14 peak-response samples were available, the repertoires could be characterized only after the peak T cell response.

Taken from cysteine to phenylalanine, the CDR3 has 12 residues. Just the 36-base CDR3 DNA is kept, in frame starting at base 1. From the germline V gene, CDR1 is SGDLS and CDR2 is YYNGEE. Trimming leaves V shorter by 9 bases and J shorter by 6 bases, with the junction holding 7 bases beyond the gene matches. This clone was recorded once. Its recognized antigen is unknown. It has no much larger one-base neighbor in the sample; base qualities were not kept. Reading the label with the study, this specimen's time point is: baseline before first vaccination. Samples from vaccinated people were obtained from the UK trials COV001 and COV002, which included a single-blind randomized controlled phase 2/3 trial of AZD1222 (ChAdOx1 nCoV-19) in healthy adults. For TCRbeta chain sequencing, PBMC samples from trial participants were taken at day 0 and at day 28 after the second dose. The CDR3 regions of human TCRbeta chains were analyzed by immunosequencing. As for the authors' bioinformatics: TCRs in the repertoires were matched against a reference library of SARS-CoV-2-specific TCRs that had been generated with the MIRA antigen-specificity platform. Breadth was defined as the fraction of unique TCRs that were SARS-CoV-2-associated. Depth was defined as the fraction of total T cells that were SARS-CoV-2-associated. Using the MIRA data, each spike-specific TCR was assigned both to the spike region to which the TCR was reactive and to a CD4 or CD8 class. Log10-transformed breadth and depth values were compared by one-way ANOVA with Sidak's multiple comparisons tests. TCRdb re-hosts the immuneACCESS table, in-frame sequences only. Its copies lack some clones; in the studies checked, an unresolved V gene accounts for under half of them, and the cause for the rest is not known. The V and J calls and clone size were taken over from that table, and D and trimming were inferred from the DNA. Across this sample there are 100,000 to 130,000 clones, with approximately 86% seen only once. The ten largest clones capture approximately 3.3% of the sample.

The sequence is built from TRBV9 and TRBJ1-1, and 8 junctional nucleotides match TRBD1. The TCR originated in an adult in good health. This sample comprised peripheral blood, obtained on day 0 of AZD1222 vaccination. The DNA is as follows: TGTGCCACGGGACAGGTGGGTGCTGAAGCTTTCTTT. The translation is CATGQVGAEAFF.